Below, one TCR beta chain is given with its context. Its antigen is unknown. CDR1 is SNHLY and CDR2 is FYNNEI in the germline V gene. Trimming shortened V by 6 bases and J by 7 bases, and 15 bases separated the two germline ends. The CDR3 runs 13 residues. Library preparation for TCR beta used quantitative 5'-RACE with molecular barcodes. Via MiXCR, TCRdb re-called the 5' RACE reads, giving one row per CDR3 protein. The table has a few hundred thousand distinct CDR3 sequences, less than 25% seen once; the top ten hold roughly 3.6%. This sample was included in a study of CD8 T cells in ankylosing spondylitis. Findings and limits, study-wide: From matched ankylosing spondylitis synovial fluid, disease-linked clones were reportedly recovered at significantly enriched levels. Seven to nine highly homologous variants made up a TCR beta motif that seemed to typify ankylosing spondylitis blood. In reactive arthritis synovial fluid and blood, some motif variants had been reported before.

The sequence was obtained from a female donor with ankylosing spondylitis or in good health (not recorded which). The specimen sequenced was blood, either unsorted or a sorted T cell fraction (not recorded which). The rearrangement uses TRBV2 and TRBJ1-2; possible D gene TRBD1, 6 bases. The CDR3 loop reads CASRPSGESGYTF. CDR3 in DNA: TGTGCCAGCAGGCCCTCAGGGGAATCTGGCTACACCTTC.